The 4 T cell receptor beta chains below all came from one sample that was sequenced in a study of T cell responses to AZD1222 COVID-19 vaccine. TCRdb's copy holds only in-frame clones and misses some; the assay was immunoSEQ multiplex PCR. The table has 90,000 to 150,000 clones, approximately 90% seen once. The sample in question was peripheral blood, obtained on day 0 of AZD1222 vaccination. The receptor source for this set is an adult in good health.

This clone was observed a single time. The chain combines TRBV6-7 with TRBJ2-7, with 10 bases identical to TRBD1. TRBV6-7 is reported as an ORF; its role is uncertain. The V gene end was trimmed by 2 bases and the J gene end by 5 bases; junction bases not matched to a gene: 6. CDR3 length: 15 residues. The CDR3 coding sequence is TGTGCCAGCAGTTACCCGGGACAGGGGTGGCACGAGCAGTACTTC. Amino acid sequence: CASSYPGQGWHEQYF.

The chain couples TRBV2 to TRBJ2-7; possibly TRBD2 for D (5 bases). The CDR3 contains 14 residues. The germline gives CDR1 SNHLY, CDR2 FYNNEI. V was shortened by 5 bases and J by 3 bases, with 14 bases between the two germline ends. The CDR3 protein is CASSRTLEVYEQYF. The CDR3 bases are TGTGCCAGCAGTCGAACCTTGGAGGTCTACGAGCAGTACTTC.

This chain uses TRBV11-2 with TRBJ2-3; 12 nucleotides line up with TRBD2. CDR3 length equals 17 residues. Per the germline V gene, CDR1 is SGHAT and CDR2 is FQNNGV. V lost 5 bases, J lost 2 bases, and 8 bases stayed unmatched. The CDR3 sequence is CASSLPGLAGFTDTQYF. The DNA for the CDR3 is TGTGCCAGCAGCCTACCGGGACTAGCGGGTTTCACAGATACGCAGTATTTT.

This chain uses TRBV13 with TRBJ1-2; no clear D gene. This CDR3 is 14 amino acids long. The germline CDR1 and CDR2 sequences are PRHDT and FYEKMQ (reference sequence). V was pared by 5 bases and J by 3 bases, with 13 bases between. The CDR3 coding sequence is TGTGCCAGCAGCCCCCCCTGGCCCGACTATGGCTACACCTTC. Protein product: CASSPPWPDYGYTF.